This T cell receptor beta chain emerged from a study of PD-1 blockade in classical Hodgkin lymphoma. Sequenced by immunoSEQ multiplex PCR; TCRdb stores in-frame clones only, minus some. Seen here are approximately 65,000 clones, about 91% observed once, and the top ten hold 12%. Germline-derived CDR1 and CDR2 are SQVTM and ANQGSEA. V was trimmed by 7 bases and J by 0 bases, leaving 15 bases between them. The CDR3 has 14 residues. In every patient, relapse followed autologous stem cell transplantation, while exposure to brentuximab vedotin differed. This TCR was recovered from a human donor with classical Hodgkin lymphoma. The sequences come from peripheral blood mononuclear cells (PBMCs), collected at baseline. This sequence joins TRBV29-1 and TRBJ1-1, with D possibly TRBD1 on 6 matching bases. CDR3 nucleotide sequence: TGCAGCGGTGCCACGGGACACATGAACACTGAAGCTTTCTTT. Amino acid sequence: CSGATGHMNTEAFF.